There are a few counts of the clone carrying this T cell receptor beta chain. These data belong to a study of blood T cell repertoires in COVID-19. On the study more broadly: The United States, Italy and Spain provided the acute and convalescent COVID-19 samples. PBMCs, B-cell-depleted T cells, or T cells provided the cDNA or gDNA that made up the material.

V lost 2 bases and J lost 6; bases outside the gene matches: 9. Germline assignment: CDR1 KGHSH and CDR2 LQKENI. The CDR3 extends over 17 amino acids. In the original workflow: Estimation of nucleated cell counts relied on the amplification of reference gene primers. Libraries were prepared by immunoSEQ multiplex PCR; TCRdb keeps only in-frame clonotypes and omits some of them. V, J and clone size reflect that table, while D and trimming were determined from the DNA. This sample carries 100,000 to 150,000 clones, about 80% of them seen once, and the ten largest clones take 3.8%. The sequence came from a woman between 50 and 59 years old with acute or convalescent COVID-19. This sequence joins TRBV18 and TRBJ2-3, with 12 bases lining up with TRBD2. Sequenced: peripheral blood. The CDR3 region has the DNA TGTGCCAGCTCACCAACTAGGACTAGCGGGGTCCGGGATACGCAGTATTTT. It is translated as CASSPTRTSGVRDTQYF.